This TCR beta chain was identified during a study of radiotherapy plus CTLA-4 blockade in lung cancer. For the study at large: Objective responses were documented in 15% to 20% of patients, with disease control in approximately 32%. Study findings and constraints: Per reports, early blood T cell clone dynamics, plus interferon-beta, forecast response most strongly. Some TCR clones had been derived from tumors. These clones expanded in peripheral blood after radiotherapy plus ipilimumab.

Patients with chemo-refractory metastatic non-small-cell lung cancer received focal radiation plus CTLA-4 blockade with ipilimumab. With regard to this clone: What it recognizes is unknown.

Clones were sequenced by immunoSEQ multiplex PCR, and TCRdb holds only the in-frame ones, with some missing. Among 50,000 to 65,000 clones listed, over 70% were seen once. CDR1 SGHRS and CDR2 YFSETQ come from the germline V gene. V lost 2 bases to trimming and J lost 5 bases; unmatched junction nucleotides: 5. The CDR3 is 16 amino acids. The V call is TRBV5-1, the J call TRBJ2-3; 13 nucleotides agree with TRBD2. This sequence originates from a human donor with non-small cell lung cancer who had a partial response to radiotherapy plus ipilimumab. The sample here was peripheral blood, taken from a patient treated with radiotherapy plus ipilimumab. The CDR3 coding sequence is TGCGCCAGCAGCTTTACTAGCGGGGGGGCCGAAGATACGCAGTATTTT. The encoded protein is CASSFTSGGAEDTQYF.